The subject of this entry is one T cell receptor beta chain. The source of the sample is a study of blood T cells in healthy people across ages. After removal of 4 bases from V and 4 bases from J, the junction contained 6 bases not matched to a gene. CDR3 length equals 14 residues. Germline CDR1 is MGHRA and CDR2 is YSYEKL. For the second PCR, which ran for roughly 6 to 11 cycles, a sample-barcoded 5' primer and a J-beta primer mix were used. MiXCR, run by TCRdb on the 5' RACE reads, gives a single entry per CDR3 protein. In the table there are over 950,000 distinct CDR3 sequences, approximately 50% of which are singletons.

V is TRBV4-1 and J is TRBJ1-2, with 7 bases that match TRBD1. Material: blood. The sequence was obtained from a woman aged 55-70 years in good health. The CDR3 sequence is CASSLGQDLYGYTF. The CDR3 DNA reads TGCGCCAGCAGCCTCGGACAGGACCTCTATGGCTACACCTTC.